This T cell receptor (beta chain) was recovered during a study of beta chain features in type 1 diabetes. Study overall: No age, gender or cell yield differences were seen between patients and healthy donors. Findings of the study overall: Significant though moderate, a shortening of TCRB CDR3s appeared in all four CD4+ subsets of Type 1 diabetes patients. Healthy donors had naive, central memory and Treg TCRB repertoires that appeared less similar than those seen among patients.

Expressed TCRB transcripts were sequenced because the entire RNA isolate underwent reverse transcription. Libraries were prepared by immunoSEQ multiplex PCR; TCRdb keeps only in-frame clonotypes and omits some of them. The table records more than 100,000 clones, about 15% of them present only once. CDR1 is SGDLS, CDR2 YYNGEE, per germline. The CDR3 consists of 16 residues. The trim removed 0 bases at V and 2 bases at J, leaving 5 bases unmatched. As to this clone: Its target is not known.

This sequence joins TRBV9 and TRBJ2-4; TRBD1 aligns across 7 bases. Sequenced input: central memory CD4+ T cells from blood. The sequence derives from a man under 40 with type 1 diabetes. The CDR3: CASSVVPTGTKNIQYF. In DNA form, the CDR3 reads TGTGCCAGCAGCGTAGTCCCGACAGGGACCAAAAACATTCAGTACTTC.